The clone carrying this T cell receptor (beta chain) showed up just a few times. Its antigen is as yet unknown. TCRdb re-derived calls from the RACE reads in MiXCR, one entry per CDR3 protein. The sample holds some 110,000 distinct CDR3 sequences, 11% seen once. These data come from a study of human T cells and chemical hapten exposure. Study background: Sensitization involved placing 2% DPC onto a 2 cm by 2 cm region of upper inner arm skin. Study observations and caveats: Expanded TCRs clustered into significantly more large CDR3 similarity groups than controls, the analysis revealed. There was a positive correlation between PT1 expanded TCR counts and patch test score. No alteration of TCRs above 1 in 1000 frequency was seen with DPC sensitization.

Germline-derived CDR1 and CDR2 are SQVTM and ANQGSEA. V lost 7 bases and J lost 4, with 8 bases in between. This CDR3 is built from 11 residues. As to time point: patch test 3, about 24 weeks after DPC sensitization. Treatment: therapeutic diphenylcyclopropenone sensitization with weekly scalp DPC. The rearrangement links TRBV29-1 to TRBJ2-1; weak D call: TRBD2 (5 bases). This specimen consisted of whole blood, obtained in connection with sensitization to the hapten diphenylcyclopropenone (DPC). The TCR was taken from a woman between 50 and 59 years old with alopecia areata. Some clones in this sample may be carry-over from other donors' samples. CDR3 amino acids: CSGRGYNEQFF. The CDR3, as DNA: TGCAGCGGTCGAGGGTACAATGAGCAGTTCTTC.